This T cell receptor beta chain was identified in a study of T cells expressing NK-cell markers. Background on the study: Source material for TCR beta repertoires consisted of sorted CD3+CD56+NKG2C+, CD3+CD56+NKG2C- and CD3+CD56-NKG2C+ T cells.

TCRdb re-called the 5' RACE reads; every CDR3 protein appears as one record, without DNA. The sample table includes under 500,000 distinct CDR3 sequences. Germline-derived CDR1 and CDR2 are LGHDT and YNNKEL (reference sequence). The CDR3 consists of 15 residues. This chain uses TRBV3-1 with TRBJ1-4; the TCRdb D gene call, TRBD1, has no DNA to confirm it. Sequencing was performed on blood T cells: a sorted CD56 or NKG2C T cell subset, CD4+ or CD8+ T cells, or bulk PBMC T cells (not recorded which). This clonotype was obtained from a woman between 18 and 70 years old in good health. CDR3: CASSHWDRGSEKLFF.